This T cell receptor (beta chain) comes out of a study of T cell responses to AZD1222 COVID-19 vaccine. Looked up from germline, CDR1 is SNHLY and CDR2 is FYNNEI. The CDR3 has 12 residues. J gave up 7 bases and V 8 bases, and 5 bases lay outside the gene matches. This clone was found once. Its target is not known. Sequencing was performed with immunoSEQ multiplex PCR; in TCRdb, only in-frame clones are kept and a portion is missing. The table has roughly 160,000 clones, 90% to 95% seen once; the top ten hold 1.3%. Notes on the study in general: Per reports, nearly half of all spike-specific TCRs target regions that are unmutated in variants. Researchers report vaccine-associated CD4 TCRs spanning spike, with dominance at 160-218 and 743-854. Spike-specific TCR breadth and depth were elevated following two AZD1222 doses.

The rearrangement joins TRBV2 to TRBJ1-1; 9 bases are shared with TRBD1. The receptor's source is an adult who received the AZD1222 COVID-19 vaccine. The starting material was peripheral blood, obtained 28 days after the second AZD1222 dose. The CDR3, as DNA: TGTGCCAGCTGGTGGACAGGGGATGAAGCTTTCTTT. Amino acids: CASWWTGDEAFF.